One TCR beta chain is described in this entry. The length of the CDR3 is 15 residues. With V trimmed by 5 bases and J by 0 bases, 5 bases remained unmatched. The data were taken from a study of identical twins. TCRdb re-called the 5' RACE reads with MiXCR, one entry per CDR3 protein. The data show hundreds of thousands of distinct CDR3 sequences, around a sixth seen once. This sample was shared with a second study, whose subject was T cells expressing NK-cell markers.

The TCR sequence derives from a woman in her late teens or twenties in good health. The genes are TRBV12-3 or TRBV12-4 and TRBJ1-2; 8 nucleotides align to TRBD1. Sample: PBMCs. CDR3 bases: TGTGCCAGCAGTCTAGGGGGACAGGCTAACTATGGCTACACCTTC. Amino acids: CASSLGGQANYGYTF.